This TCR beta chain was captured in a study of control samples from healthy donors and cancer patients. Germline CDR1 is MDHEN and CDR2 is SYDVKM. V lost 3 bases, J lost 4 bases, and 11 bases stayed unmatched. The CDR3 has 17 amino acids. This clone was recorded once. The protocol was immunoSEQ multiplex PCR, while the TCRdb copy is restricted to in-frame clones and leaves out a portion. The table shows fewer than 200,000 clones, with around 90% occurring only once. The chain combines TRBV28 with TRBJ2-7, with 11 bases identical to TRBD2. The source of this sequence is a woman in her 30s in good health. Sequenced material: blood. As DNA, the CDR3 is TGTGCCAGCAGTTTGAGGGGGCGTCTAGCGGGAGGTTACGAGCAGTACTTC. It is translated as CASSLRGRLAGGYEQYF.